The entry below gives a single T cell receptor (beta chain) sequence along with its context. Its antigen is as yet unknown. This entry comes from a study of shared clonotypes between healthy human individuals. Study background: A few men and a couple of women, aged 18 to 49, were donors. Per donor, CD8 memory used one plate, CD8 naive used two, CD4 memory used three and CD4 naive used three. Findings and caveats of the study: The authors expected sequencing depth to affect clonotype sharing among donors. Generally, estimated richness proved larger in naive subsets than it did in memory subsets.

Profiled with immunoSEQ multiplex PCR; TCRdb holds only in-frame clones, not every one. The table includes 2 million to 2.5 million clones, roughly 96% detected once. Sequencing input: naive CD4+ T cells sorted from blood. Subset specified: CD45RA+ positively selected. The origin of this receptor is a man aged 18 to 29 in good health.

The CDR3 protein is CASMIDIYSNQPQHF. CDR3 DNA sequence: TGTGCCAGCATGATAGACATATATAGCAATCAGCCCCAGCATTTT. This chain connects TRBV6-1 to TRBJ1-5; no reliable D call. Germline CDR1 reads MNHNS; CDR2 reads SASEGT. This CDR3 is built from 15 residues. The V gene lost 7 bases and the J gene lost 0 bases, with 13 bases spanning the gap.